This record looks at one T cell receptor beta chain sequence and its context. What it recognizes is unknown. This sample stems from a study of shared clonotypes between healthy human individuals. Regarding the study as a whole: Larger richness was generally estimated for naive than memory subsets. Approximately 5% was the fraction of naive CD4 clonotypes found shared across a handful of donors.

The CDR3 length is 11 residues. Germline CDR1 LNHDA, CDR2 SQIVND (reference sequence). V shed 11 bases and J shed 8 bases, with 13 bases lying between them. An even split of each subset's genomic DNA across several immunoSEQ plates was performed. Per the authors' pipeline: Junction-only immunoSEQ sequences carried no quality scores, so filtering differed. The data were produced by immunoSEQ multiplex PCR, yet TCRdb's version contains in-frame clones alone and is incomplete. The V and J calls and clone size are taken from that table; D and trimming were inferred from the DNA. The sample lists roughly 2.5 million clones; around nine tenths were seen once.

The receptor was derived from a man between 18 and 29 years old in good health. This chain joins TRBV19 and TRBJ1-3; possible D gene TRBD1, 5 bases. Sequenced input: naive CD4+ T cells sorted from blood. Subset meaning: CD45RA+ positively selected. This CDR3 is CASGAGHTIYF. The DNA of the CDR3 is TGTGCCTCCGGGGCAGGCCACACCATATATTTT. Complete variable domain (other parts from reference TRBV19 and TRBJ1-3): DGGITQSPKYLFRKEGQNVTLSCEQNLNHDAMYWYRQDPGQGLRLIYYSQIVNDFQKGDIAEGYSVSREKKESFPLTVTSAQKNPTAFYLCASGAGHTIYFGEGSWLTVV.